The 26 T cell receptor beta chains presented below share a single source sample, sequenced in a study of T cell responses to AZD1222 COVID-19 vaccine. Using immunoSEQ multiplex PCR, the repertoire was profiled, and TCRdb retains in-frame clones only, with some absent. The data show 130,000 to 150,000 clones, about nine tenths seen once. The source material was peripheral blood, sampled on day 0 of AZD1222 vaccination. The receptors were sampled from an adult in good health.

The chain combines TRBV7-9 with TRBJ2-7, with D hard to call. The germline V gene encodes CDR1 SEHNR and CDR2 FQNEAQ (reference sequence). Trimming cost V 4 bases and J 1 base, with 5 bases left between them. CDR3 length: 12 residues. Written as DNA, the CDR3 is TGTGCCAGCAGCTCGAGTTCCTACGAGCAGTACTTC. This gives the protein CASSSSSYEQYF.

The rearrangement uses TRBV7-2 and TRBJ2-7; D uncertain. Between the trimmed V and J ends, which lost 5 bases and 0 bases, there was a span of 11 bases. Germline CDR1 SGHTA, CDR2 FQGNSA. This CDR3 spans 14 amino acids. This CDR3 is CASSPLPSSYEQYF. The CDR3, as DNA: TGTGCCAGCAGCCCCTTACCCAGCTCCTACGAGCAGTACTTC.

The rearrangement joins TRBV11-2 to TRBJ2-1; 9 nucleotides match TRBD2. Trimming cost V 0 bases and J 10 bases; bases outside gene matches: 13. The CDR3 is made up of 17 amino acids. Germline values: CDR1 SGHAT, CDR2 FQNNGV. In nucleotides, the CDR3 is TGTGCCAGCAGCTTAGAGTATATGGCGGGGGGGCCCCGCGAGCAGTTCTTC. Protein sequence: CASSLEYMAGGPREQFF.

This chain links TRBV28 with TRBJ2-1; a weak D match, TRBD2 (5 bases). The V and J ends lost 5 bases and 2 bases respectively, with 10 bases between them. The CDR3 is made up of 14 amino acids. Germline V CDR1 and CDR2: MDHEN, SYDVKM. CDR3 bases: TGTGCCAGCAGTCTACCCGGGGCCTACAATGAGCAGTTCTTC. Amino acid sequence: CASSLPGAYNEQFF.

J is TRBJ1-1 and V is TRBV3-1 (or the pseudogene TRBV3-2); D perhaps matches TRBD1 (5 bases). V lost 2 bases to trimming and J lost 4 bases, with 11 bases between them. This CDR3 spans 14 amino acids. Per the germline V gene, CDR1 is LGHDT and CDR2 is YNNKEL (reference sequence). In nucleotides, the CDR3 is TGTGCCAGCAGCCAACCCGGGGGGGTCACTGAAGCTTTCTTT. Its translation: CASSQPGGVTEAFF.

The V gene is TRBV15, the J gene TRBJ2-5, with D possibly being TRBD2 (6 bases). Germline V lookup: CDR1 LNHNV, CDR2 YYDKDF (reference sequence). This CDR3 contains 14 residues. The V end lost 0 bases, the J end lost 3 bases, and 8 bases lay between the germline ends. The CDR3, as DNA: TGTGCCACCAGCAGAGATGGCGGGGAAGAGACCCAGTACTTC. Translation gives CATSRDGGEETQYF.

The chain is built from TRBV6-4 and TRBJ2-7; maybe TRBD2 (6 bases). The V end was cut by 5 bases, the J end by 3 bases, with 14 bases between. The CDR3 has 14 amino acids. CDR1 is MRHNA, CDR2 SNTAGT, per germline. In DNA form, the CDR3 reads TGTGCCAGCAGTACCGGCCGGGAGAGCTACGAGCAGTACTTC. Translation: CASSTGRESYEQYF.

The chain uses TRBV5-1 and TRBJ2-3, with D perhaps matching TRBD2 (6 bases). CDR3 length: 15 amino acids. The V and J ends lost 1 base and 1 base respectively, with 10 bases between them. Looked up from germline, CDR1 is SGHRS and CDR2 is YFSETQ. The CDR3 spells CASSLLGTGTDTQYF. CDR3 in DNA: TGCGCCAGCAGCTTGTTGGGGACTGGCACAGATACGCAGTATTTT.

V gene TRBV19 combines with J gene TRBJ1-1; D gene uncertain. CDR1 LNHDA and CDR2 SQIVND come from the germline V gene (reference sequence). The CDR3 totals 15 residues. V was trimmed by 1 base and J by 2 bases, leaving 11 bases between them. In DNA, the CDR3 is TGTGCCAGTAGTATAGGGGGAGGAAGAAACACTGAAGCTTTCTTT. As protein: CASSIGGGRNTEAFF.

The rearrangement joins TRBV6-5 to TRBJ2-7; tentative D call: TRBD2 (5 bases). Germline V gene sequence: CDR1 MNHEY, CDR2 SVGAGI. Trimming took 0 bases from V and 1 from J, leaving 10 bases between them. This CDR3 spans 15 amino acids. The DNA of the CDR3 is TGTGCCAGCAGTTACTCACGGAGCGGTTCCTACGAGCAGTACTTC. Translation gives CASSYSRSGSYEQYF.

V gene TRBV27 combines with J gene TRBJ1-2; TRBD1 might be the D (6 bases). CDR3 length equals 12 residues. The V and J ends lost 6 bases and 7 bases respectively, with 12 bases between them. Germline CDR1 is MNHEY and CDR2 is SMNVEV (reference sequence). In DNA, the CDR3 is TGTGCCAGCAGCACAGGGAGCGGTGGCTACACCTTC. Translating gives CASSTGSGGYTF.

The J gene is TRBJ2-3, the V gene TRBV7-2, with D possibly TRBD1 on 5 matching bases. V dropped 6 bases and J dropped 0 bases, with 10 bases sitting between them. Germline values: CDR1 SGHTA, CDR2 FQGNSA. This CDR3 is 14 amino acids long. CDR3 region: CASSQGYSTDTQYF. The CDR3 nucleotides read TGTGCCAGCAGTCAGGGATACAGCACAGATACGCAGTATTTT.

This chain's CDR3 is CASSVVGDRGGEKLFF. The CDR3 DNA reads as TGTGCCAGCAGCGTAGTAGGCGACAGGGGAGGCGAAAAACTGTTTTTT. The chain recombines TRBV9 with TRBJ1-4; 8 bases agree with TRBD1. The CDR3 is made up of 16 amino acids. V lost 0 bases and J lost 8; bases outside the gene matches: 9. From germline, CDR1 is SGDLS and CDR2 YYNGEE.

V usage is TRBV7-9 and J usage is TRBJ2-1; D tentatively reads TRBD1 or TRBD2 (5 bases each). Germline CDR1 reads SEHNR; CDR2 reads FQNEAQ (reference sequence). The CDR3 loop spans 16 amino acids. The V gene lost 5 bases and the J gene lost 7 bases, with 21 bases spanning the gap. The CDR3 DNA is TGTGCCAGCAGCGGGCGGGTGGGGCAAAGTGGAAATGAGCAGTTCTTC. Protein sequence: CASSGRVGQSGNEQFF.

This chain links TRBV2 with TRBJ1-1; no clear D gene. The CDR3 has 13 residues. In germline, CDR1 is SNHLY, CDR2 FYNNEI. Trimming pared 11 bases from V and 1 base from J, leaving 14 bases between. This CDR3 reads CAGSTGENTEAFF. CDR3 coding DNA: TGTGCCGGGTCAACGGGAGAGAACACTGAAGCTTTCTTT.

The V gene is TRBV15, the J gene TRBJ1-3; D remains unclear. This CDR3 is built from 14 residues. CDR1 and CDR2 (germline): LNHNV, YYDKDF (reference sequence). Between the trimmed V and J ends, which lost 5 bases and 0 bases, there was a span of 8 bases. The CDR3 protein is CATSAAISGNTIYF. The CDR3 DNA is TGTGCCACCAGCGCCGCCATCTCTGGAAACACCATATATTTT.

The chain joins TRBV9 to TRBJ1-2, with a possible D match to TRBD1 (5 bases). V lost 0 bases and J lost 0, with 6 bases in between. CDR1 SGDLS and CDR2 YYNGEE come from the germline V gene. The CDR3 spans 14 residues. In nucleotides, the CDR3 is TGTGCCAGCAGCGTAGTACAGGCTAACTATGGCTACACCTTC. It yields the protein CASSVVQANYGYTF.

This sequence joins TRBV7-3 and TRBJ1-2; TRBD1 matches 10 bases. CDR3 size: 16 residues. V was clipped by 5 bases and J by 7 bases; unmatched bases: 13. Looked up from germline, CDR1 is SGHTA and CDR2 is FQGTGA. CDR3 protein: CASSPVPGQGIGGYTF. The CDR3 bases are TGTGCCAGCAGCCCTGTCCCGGGACAGGGGATCGGTGGCTACACCTTC.

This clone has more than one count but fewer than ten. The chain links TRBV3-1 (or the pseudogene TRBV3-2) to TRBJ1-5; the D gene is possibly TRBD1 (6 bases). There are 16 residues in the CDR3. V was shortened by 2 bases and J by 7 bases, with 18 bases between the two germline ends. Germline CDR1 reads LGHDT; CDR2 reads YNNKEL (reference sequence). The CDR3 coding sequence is TGTGCCAGCAGCCAAAGTCAAGGGGGGTGGTGGCAGCCCCAGCATTTT. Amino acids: CASSQSQGGWWQPQHF.

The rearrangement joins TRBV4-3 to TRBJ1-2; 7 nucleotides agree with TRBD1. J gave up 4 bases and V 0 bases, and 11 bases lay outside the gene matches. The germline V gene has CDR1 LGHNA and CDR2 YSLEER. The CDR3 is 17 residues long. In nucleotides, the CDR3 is TGCGCCAGCAGCCAAGAGAGGGCAGGGGGTCGCTTCTATGGCTACACCTTC. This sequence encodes CASSQERAGGRFYGYTF.

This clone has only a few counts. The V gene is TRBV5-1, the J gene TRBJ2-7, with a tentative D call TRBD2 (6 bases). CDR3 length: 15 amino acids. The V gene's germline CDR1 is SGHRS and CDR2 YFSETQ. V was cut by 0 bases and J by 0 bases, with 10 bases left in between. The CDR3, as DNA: TGCGCCAGCAGCTTGGTGGAGGGGCACTCCTACGAGCAGTACTTC. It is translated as CASSLVEGHSYEQYF.

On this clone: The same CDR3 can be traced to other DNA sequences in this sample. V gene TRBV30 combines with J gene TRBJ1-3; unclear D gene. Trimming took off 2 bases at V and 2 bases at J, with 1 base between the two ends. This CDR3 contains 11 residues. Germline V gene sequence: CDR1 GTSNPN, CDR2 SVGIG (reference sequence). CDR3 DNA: TGTGCCTGGAGTCCTGGAAACACCATATATTTT. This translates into CAWSPGNTIYF.

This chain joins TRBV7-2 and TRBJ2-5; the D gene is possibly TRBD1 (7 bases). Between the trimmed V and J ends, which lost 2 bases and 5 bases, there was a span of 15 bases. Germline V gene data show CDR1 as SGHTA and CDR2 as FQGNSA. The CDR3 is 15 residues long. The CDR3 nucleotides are TGTGCCAGCAGCTTATCGGGCGGGACAGCGGAGACCCAGTACTTC. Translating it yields CASSLSGGTAETQYF.

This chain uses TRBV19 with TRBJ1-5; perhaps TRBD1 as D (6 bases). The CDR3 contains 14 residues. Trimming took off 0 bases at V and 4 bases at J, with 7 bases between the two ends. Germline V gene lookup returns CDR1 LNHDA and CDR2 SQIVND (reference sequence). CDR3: CASSIEQGNQPQHF. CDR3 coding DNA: TGTGCCAGTAGTATAGAACAGGGAAATCAGCCCCAGCATTTT.

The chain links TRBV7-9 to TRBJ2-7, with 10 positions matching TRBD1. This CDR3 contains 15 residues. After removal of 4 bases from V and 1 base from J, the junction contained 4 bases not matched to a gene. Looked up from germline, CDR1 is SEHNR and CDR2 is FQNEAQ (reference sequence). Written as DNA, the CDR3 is TGTGCCAGCAGCTCAGGACAGGGGGTTTCCTACGAGCAGTACTTC. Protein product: CASSSGQGVSYEQYF. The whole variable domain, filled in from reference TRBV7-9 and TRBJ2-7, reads DTGVSQNPRHKITKRGQNVTFRCDPISEHNRLYWYRQTLGQGPEFLTYFQNEAQLEKSRLLSDRFSAERPKGSFSTLEIQRTEQGDSAMYLCASSSGQGVSYEQYFGPGTRLTVT.

CDR3 bases: TGTGCCAGCAGTCCGGGGGGCAGAAGGGGAACTAATGAAAAACTGTTTTTT. It codes for CASSPGGRRGTNEKLFF. The J gene is TRBJ1-4, the V gene TRBV4-2; the D gene is possibly TRBD1 (6 bases). The germline V gene encodes CDR1 LGHNA and CDR2 YNFKEQ. Deletions cut 6 bases from V and 1 base from J, with 18 bases between. The CDR3 runs 17 residues.